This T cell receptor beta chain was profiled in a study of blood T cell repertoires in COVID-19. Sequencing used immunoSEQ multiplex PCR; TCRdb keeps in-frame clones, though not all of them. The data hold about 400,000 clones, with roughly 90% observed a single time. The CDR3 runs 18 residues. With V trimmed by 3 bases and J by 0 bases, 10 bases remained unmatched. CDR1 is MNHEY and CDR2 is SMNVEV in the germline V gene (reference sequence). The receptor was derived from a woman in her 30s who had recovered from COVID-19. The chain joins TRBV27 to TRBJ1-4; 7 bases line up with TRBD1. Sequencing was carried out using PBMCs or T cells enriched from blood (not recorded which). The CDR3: CASSFLRDSITTNEKLFF. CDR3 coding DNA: TGTGCCAGCAGTTTCCTCCGGGACAGCATTACAACTAATGAAAAACTGTTTTTT.